What follows are 2 T cell receptor beta chains derived from one specimen sequenced in a study of beta chain features in type 1 diabetes. TCRB transcripts that were expressed got sequenced, as all of the isolated RNA had been reverse transcribed. Profiled with immunoSEQ multiplex PCR; TCRdb holds only in-frame clones, not every one. The sample has about 340,000 clones, roughly 8% seen once. Material for sequencing was central memory CD4+ T cells from blood. All receptors come from a young woman in good health.

This rearrangement joins TRBV28 to TRBJ2-6, with D maybe TRBD1 (6 bases). Trimming took 5 bases from V and 0 from J, leaving 8 bases between them. The CDR3 sequence is 15 residues long. CDR1 and CDR2 from the germline V gene are MDHEN and SYDVKM. The CDR3 bases are TGTGCCAGCAGTAAAGGGGGCTCTGGGGCCAACGTCCTGACTTTC. As protein: CASSKGGSGANVLTF.

This clone was picked up a small number of times. The chain couples TRBV5-4 to TRBJ2-7; 7 bases are shared with TRBD1. CDR3 length: 15 residues. CDR1 and CDR2 (germline): SGHNT, YYREEE (reference sequence). V shed 4 bases and J 2 bases; nucleotides not matched to a gene: 9. DNA for the CDR3: TGTGCCAGCAGCCAGGACAGGTCTTTAGCCTACGAGCAGTACTTC. Amino acids: CASSQDRSLAYEQYF.